This TCR beta chain emerged from a study of shared clonotypes between healthy human individuals. Study findings and constraints: Larger richness was generally estimated for naive than memory subsets.

This clone occurred a few times. The antigen remains unidentified. The data were produced by immunoSEQ multiplex PCR, yet TCRdb's version contains in-frame clones alone and is incomplete. Among about 180,000 clones listed, approximately 92% were seen once. This receptor was identified in a woman aged 25 to 39 in good health. The sequenced sample was naive CD4+ T cells sorted from blood. Noted subset: CD45RA+ positively selected.

The CDR3 loop is CASSFYWSAENEQYF. The CDR3 nucleotides read TGTGCCAGCAGTTTTTATTGGTCCGCAGAAAACGAGCAGTACTTC. The chain joins TRBV27 to TRBJ2-7; D call uncertain. Trimming stripped 3 bases from V and 5 bases from J, with 17 bases between. CDR3 length: 15 residues. Looked up from germline, CDR1 is MNHEY and CDR2 is SMNVEV (reference sequence).